A single count supports the clone carrying this TCR beta chain. The sample belongs to a study of blood T cell repertoires in COVID-19. For the study at large: Italy, Spain and the United States were the sources of the convalescent and acute COVID-19 samples. PBMCs, B-cell-depleted T cells, or T cells were the source of the cDNA or gDNA that made up the material.

Per germline, CDR1 MNHNY and CDR2 SVGAGI (reference sequence). Trimming removed 9 bases from V and 0 bases from J, with 17 bases in between. CDR3 size: 15 residues. How the authors handled the data: Counts of nucleated cells, estimated from reference gene primer amplification, were obtained. The table came from immunoSEQ multiplex PCR; TCRdb's copy has only in-frame clones and leaves some out. V, J and clone size reflect that table, while D and trimming were determined from the DNA. This sample has more than 150,000 clones, with roughly 82% found just once. This TCR came from a woman in her 30s with acute or convalescent COVID-19. This rearrangement joins TRBV6-6 to TRBJ1-1; possibly TRBD1 for D (6 bases). Specimen: peripheral blood. As DNA, the CDR3 is TGTGCCAGTCATCCCCAGGGGACGATGAACACTGAAGCTTTCTTT. Amino acids: CASHPQGTMNTEAFF.